This is a list of T cell receptor beta chains from one sample in a study of T cell repertoires in cytomegalovirus infection. TCRdb re-analysed the reads in MiXCR, keeping a single row per CDR3 protein. The table includes approximately 500,000 distinct CDR3 sequences, about 11% detected once. The specimen sequenced was PBMCs. The receptors derive from a human donor in good health (CMV status not recorded). Some clones in this sample may be carry-over from other donors' samples. The CDR3 runs from the conserved cysteine through the conserved F or W. The order of the fields is V gene, J gene, D gene, clone size, CDR3 protein, CDR3 DNA. A D gene is named only where the DNA matches it firmly. The size field is filled for only some rows; it gives once, few, many or a size class.

TRBV28,TRBJ1-1,TRBD1,many,CASSSTGTGVNTEAFF,TGTGCCAGCAGTTCTACCGGGACAGGGGTGAACACTGAAGCTTTCTTT
TRBV28,TRBJ2-1,NA,many,CASTGSGSRQFF,TGTGCCAGCACTGGAAGCGGCTCGAGACAGTTCTTC
TRBV7-8,TRBJ2-1,NA,many,CASSPQGGSYNEQFF,TGTGCCAGCAGCCCCCAGGGGGGCTCCTACAATGAGCAGTTCTTC
TRBV5-1,TRBJ2-1,TRBD1,NA,CASSLARGNSYNEQFF,TGCGCCAGCAGCTTGGCCAGGGGGAATTCCTACAATGAGCAGTTCTTC
TRBV12-3/TRBV12-4,TRBJ1-2,NA,many,CASSLPLGGYTF,TGTGCCAGCAGTTTACCGTTAGGTGGCTACACCTTC
TRBV5-1,TRBJ1-2,NA,many,CASSYGQRDYGYTF,TGCGCCAGCAGCTACGGACAGCGTGACTATGGCTACACCTTC
TRBV28,TRBJ1-5,TRBD1,many,CASSLGTGGPYSNQPQHF,TGTGCCAGCAGTCTTGGGACAGGGGGACCTTATAGCAATCAGCCCCAGCATTTT
TRBV29-1,TRBJ2-2,NA,many,CSGTPNTGELFF,TGCAGTGGGACACCGAACACCGGGGAGCTGTTTTTT
TRBV6-1,TRBJ1-2,NA,many,CASSQQTAPFYGYTF,TGTGCCAGCAGTCAACAGACAGCACCTTTCTATGGCTACACCTTC
TRBV6-1,TRBJ1-3,NA,many,CASSLDSSGNTIYF,TGTGCCAGCAGCCTAGACAGCTCTGGAAACACCATATATTTT
TRBV6-1,TRBJ2-5,NA,many,CASSVGRTSWETQYF,TGTGCCAGCAGTGTTGGCCGGACTTCCTGGGAGACCCAGTACTTC
TRBV29-1,TRBJ2-7,TRBD1,NA,CSVGDSYEQYF,TGCAGCGTTGGGGACAGCTACGAGCAGTACTTC
TRBV7-2,TRBJ2-5,NA,many,CASSLAYTQETQYF,TGTGCCAGCAGCTTAGCGTACACCCAAGAGACCCAGTACTTC
TRBV7-9,TRBJ1-5,NA,many,CASSSSREHNQPQHF,TGTGCCAGCAGCTCATCCAGGGAACACAATCAGCCCCAGCATTTT
TRBV12-3/TRBV12-4,TRBJ2-6,NA,many,CATSISGANVLTF,TGTGCCACCAGTATCTCTGGGGCCAACGTCCTGACTTTC
TRBV19,TRBJ1-6,NA,many,CATANYQGNSPLHF,TGTGCCACCGCGAACTATCAAGGAAATTCACCCCTCCACTTT
TRBV11-2,TRBJ1-2,NA,many,CASSSLLRHLRDGYTF,TGTGCCAGCAGCTCTCTCCTAAGACACCTGAGGGATGGCTACACCTTC
TRBV11-2,TRBJ2-1,TRBD2,many,CASSLGLAFHSYNEQFF,TGTGCCAGCAGCTTAGGACTAGCGTTTCACTCCTACAATGAGCAGTTCTTC
TRBV20-1,TRBJ1-4,NA,few,CSARDQGWTKKLFF,TGCAGTGCTAGAGATCAGGGGTGGACGAAAAAACTGTTTTTT
TRBV29-1,TRBJ2-7,NA,few,CSIHPGGPSGEQYF,TGCAGCATACACCCAGGGGGGCCTTCGGGCGAGCAGTACTTC
TRBV29-1,TRBJ2-7,NA,few,CSVGDTLNLEQYF,TGCAGCGTTGGGGACACCCTGAACCTCGAGCAGTACTTC
TRBV19,TRBJ1-2,NA,many,CASSIARDFSYGYTF,TGTGCCAGTAGTATAGCGAGAGACTTTAGCTATGGCTACACCTTC
TRBV6-5,TRBJ1-2,NA,NA,CASRTTANYGYTF,TGTGCCAGCAGGACTACCGCTAACTATGGCTACACCTTC
TRBV7-7,TRBJ2-1,TRBD2,many,CASSSLPSGYNEQFF,TGTGCTAGCAGCTCGCTGCCTAGCGGTTACAATGAGCAGTTCTTC
TRBV5-6,TRBJ2-3,NA,NA,CASSLSWATDTQYF,TGTGCCAGCAGCTTGTCTTGGGCTACAGATACGCAGTATTTT
TRBV4-2,TRBJ1-2,NA,NA,CASSQGVGDYGYTF,TGTGCCAGCAGCCAAGGAGTCGGGGACTATGGCTACACCTTC
TRBV7-8,TRBJ2-5,NA,many,CASKHPGDSRGTQYF,TGTGCCAGCAAGCACCCCGGGGACTCGAGGGGGACCCAGTACTTC
TRBV6-2/TRBV6-3,TRBJ1-2,NA,many,CASSYTYTYGYTF,TGTGCCAGCAGTTACACGTACACCTATGGCTACACCTTC
TRBV7-9,TRBJ2-6,NA,NA,CASSLVLRISGANVLTF,TGTGCCAGCAGCTTAGTTTTACGGATCTCTGGGGCCAACGTCCTGACTTTC
TRBV2,TRBJ2-1,TRBD2,many,CASSVKREPTNEQFF,TGTGCCAGCAGTGTTAAGCGGGAACCCACCAATGAGCAGTTCTTC
TRBV11-2,TRBJ2-2,NA,many,CASSLDTFPVDTGELFF,TGTGCCAGCAGCTTAGATACGTTTCCCGTGGACACCGGGGAGCTGTTTTTT
TRBV6-1,TRBJ2-7,NA,many,CASRIRTTSYEQYF,TGTGCCAGCCGAATCAGGACTACCAGCTACGAGCAGTACTTC
TRBV7-3,TRBJ1-1,NA,many,CASSLMRGAEAFF,TGTGCCAGCAGCTTAATGAGGGGGGCTGAAGCTTTCTTT
TRBV15,TRBJ2-5,TRBD2,NA,CATTEAGAQNQYF,TGTGCCACCACGGAAGCGGGGGCACAGAACCAGTACTTC
TRBV28,TRBJ2-7,NA,many,CASSSPKVQGSYEQYF,TGTGCCAGCAGTTCTCCCAAGGTTCAGGGGTCCTACGAGCAGTACTTC
TRBV4-2,TRBJ1-1,NA,many,CASSQDGASGRNTEAFF,TGTGCCAGCAGCCAAGATGGGGCGAGTGGTAGGAACACTGAAGCTTTCTTT
TRBV6-5,TRBJ2-5,NA,many,CASSSSGVGEETQYF,TGTGCCAGCAGTTCCTCAGGGGTTGGGGAAGAGACCCAGTACTTC
TRBV14,TRBJ2-7,NA,many,CASSQGGLSYEQYF,TGTGCCAGCAGCCAAGGGGGCCTCTCCTACGAGCAGTACTTC
TRBV7-6,TRBJ1-4,TRBD1,many,CASSQGQRNEKLFF,TGTGCCAGCAGCCAGGGACAGCGTAATGAAAAACTGTTTTTT
TRBV7-8,TRBJ1-1,NA,many,CASSLGFRTEAFF,TGTGCCAGCAGCTTAGGATTCCGGACAGAAGCTTTCTTT
TRBV7-2,TRBJ2-1,NA,many,CASTEGGAAYNEQFF,TGTGCCAGCACCGAGGGGGGGGCTGCCTACAATGAGCAGTTCTTC
TRBV12-3/TRBV12-4,TRBJ1-2,TRBD1,NA,CASTTERGTGFFGYGYTF,TGTGCCAGCACCACAGAACGCGGGACAGGCTTTTTTGGATATGGCTACACCTTC
TRBV19,TRBJ1-5,NA,many,CASSISYQPQHF,TGTGCCAGTAGTATAAGCTATCAGCCCCAGCATTTT
TRBV7-9,TRBJ2-7,NA,NA,CASSYVKGDEQYF,TGTGCCAGCAGCTATGTGAAGGGGGACGAGCAGTACTTC
TRBV12-3/TRBV12-4,TRBJ2-7,TRBD2,many,CASSSSGSSYEQYF,TGTGCCAGCAGTTCTAGCGGGAGCTCCTACGAGCAGTACTTC
TRBV11-2,TRBJ1-6,TRBD1,many,CASSSRGGTGFTPLHF,TGTGCCAGCAGCAGTCGAGGGGGGACAGGGTTTACACCCCTCCACTTT
TRBV12-3/TRBV12-4,TRBJ2-7,NA,many,CASSLGSGGAFEQYF,TGTGCCAGCAGTTTAGGATCTGGGGGGGCGTTTGAGCAGTACTTC
TRBV19,TRBJ2-5,NA,NA,CASSIIGDQETQYF,TGTGCCAGTAGTATCATAGGGGACCAAGAGACCCAGTACTTC
TRBV11-2,TRBJ2-3,NA,many,CASSLGPGLLYF,TGTGCCAGCAGCTTGGGACCGGGACTTTTGTATTTT
TRBV9,TRBJ1-3,NA,NA,CASSLTGVLSGNTIYF,TGTGCCAGCAGCCTTACGGGAGTACTCTCTGGAAACACCATATATTTT
TRBV7-9,TRBJ1-4,TRBD1,many,CASSGGTAEKLFF,TGTGCCAGCAGTGGGGGGACAGCCGAAAAACTGTTTTTT
TRBV2,TRBJ1-3,NA,NA,CARETGPGNTIYF,TGTGCCAGAGAGACAGGTCCTGGAAACACCATATATTTT
TRBV2,TRBJ2-3,TRBD2,few,CASSEGVAGGTDTQYF,TGTGCCAGCAGCGAGGGGGTAGCGGGAGGCACAGATACGCAGTATTTT
TRBV13,TRBJ2-2,TRBD1,few,CASRRGQGNTGELFF,TGTGCCAGCAGGAGGGGACAGGGGAACACCGGGGAGCTGTTTTTT
TRBV6-1,TRBJ1-2,NA,many,CASSDVVNYGYTF,TGTGCCAGCAGTGATGTGGTTAACTATGGCTACACCTTC
TRBV29-1,TRBJ2-2,NA,NA,CSVERRNTGELFF,TGCAGCGTTGAACGTCGGAACACCGGGGAGCTGTTTTTT
TRBV20-1,TRBJ1-1,NA,few,CSAREAIEPEAFF,TGCAGTGCTAGAGAGGCGATTGAACCTGAAGCTTTCTTT
TRBV11-1,TRBJ2-3,NA,many,CASSSITGTTGTQYF,TGTGCCAGCAGCTCTATCACCGGGACCACGGGTACGCAGTATTTT